A selection of T cell receptor beta chains follows, all from one sample in a study of cytomegalovirus exposure and HLA in healthy donors. Sequencing was performed with immunoSEQ multiplex PCR; in TCRdb, only in-frame clones are kept and a portion is missing. In the table there are fewer than 150,000 clones, under 90% of which are singletons. The sequencing sample was made of PBMCs. The receptors come from a young woman in good health and CMV-seronegative. Both conserved end residues are part of each CDR3. D genes are given only for firm matches. The listing skips clone size in some rows; elsewhere it reads once, few, many or a size class.

j_call d_call clone_size v_call cdr3_nt cdr3_aa
TRBJ2-5 TRBD2 few TRBV5-4 TGTGCCAGCAGCCAATCTAGCGGGAGAGGGGAGACCCAGTACTTC CASSQSSGRGETQYF
TRBJ2-7 TRBD1 . TRBV27 TGTGCCAGCAGTTTAAAGACAGGGCACTACGAGCAGTACTTC CASSLKTGHYEQYF
TRBJ1-5 . few TRBV7-2 TGTGCCAGCAGCTTGGCCGGGACACTAAACAATCAGCCCCAGCATTTT CASSLAGTLNNQPQHF
TRBJ2-3 . . TRBV15 TGTGCCACCAGCAGGGGCAGGGGTAGGGGCACAGATACGCAGTATTTT CATSRGRGRGTDTQYF
TRBJ1-5 . . TRBV6-6 TGTGCCAGCAGTCTAGGGGGAACGGGCAATCAGCCCCAGCATTTT CASSLGGTGNQPQHF
TRBJ2-7 . . TRBV5-8 TGTGCCAGCAGCTTCCCGCCGAGCTCGGGGGAGCAGTACTTC CASSFPPSSGEQYF
TRBJ2-2 TRBD1 . TRBV15 TGTGCCACCAGCAAGGGACAGGGAAAGGTCGGGGAGCTGTTTTTT CATSKGQGKVGELFF
TRBJ2-1 TRBD1 . TRBV7-7 TGTGCTAGCAGCTCAAGTTTACTGCCGGGACAGGGAAATAATGAGCAGTTCTTC CASSSSLLPGQGNNEQFF
TRBJ2-1 . . TRBV4-2 TGTGCCAGCAGCCAAGCGCTAGCCTCCTACCCGGAGCAGTTCTTC CASSQALASYPEQFF
TRBJ1-4 . . TRBV28 TGTGCCAGCCTTCGGGGGGCTAATGAAAAACTGTTTTTT CASLRGANEKLFF
TRBJ2-5 . . TRBV5-1 TGCGCCAGCAGCCCCTTTCAAGAGACCCAGTACTTC CASSPFQETQYF
TRBJ2-1 TRBD2 few TRBV6-4 TGTGCCAGCAGTGCAGGCGGGGGAGTCTACAATGAGCAGTTCTTC CASSAGGGVYNEQFF
TRBJ2-7 . . TRBV7-9 TGTGCCAGCAGCTTTGTCGGTGAGCGGGTCTGGGACGAGCAGTACTTC CASSFVGERVWDEQYF
TRBJ2-5 . . TRBV4-2 TGTGCCAGCAGCCAAGACCGGGACGGGAGAGGGGAGACCCAGTACTTC CASSQDRDGRGETQYF
TRBJ1-2 . . TRBV20-1 TGCAGTGCACCCGGAGCCTATGGCTACACCTTC CSAPGAYGYTF
TRBJ2-2 . . TRBV7-2 TGTGCCAGCAGCTTAAGGCAGGGAGGTAACGGGGAGCTGTTTTTT CASSLRQGGNGELFF
TRBJ1-2 . . TRBV25-1 TGTGCCAGCAGTGATTCGGGGGGCTATGGCTACACCTTC CASSDSGGYGYTF
TRBJ1-1 . few TRBV5-1 TGCGCCAGCAGCCCGGTCCCGGGACACCTCAACACTGAAGCTTTCTTT CASSPVPGHLNTEAFF
TRBJ1-5 . once TRBV30 TGTGCCTGGAGCCGGGTCACTAGCAATCAGCCCCAGCATTTT CAWSRVTSNQPQHF
TRBJ2-3 TRBD1 . TRBV10-3 TGTGCCATCAGCACAGGGGGAAAGGAGACAGATACGCAGTATTTT CAISTGGKETDTQYF
TRBJ1-2 TRBD1 . TRBV30 TGTGCCTGGAAGGTGACAGGGGCAAACTATGGCTACACCTTC CAWKVTGANYGYTF
TRBJ2-4 TRBD2 . TRBV7-2 TGTGCCAGCAGCTTAGGTCCCCTAAGAGCGGGGATAGCCAAAAACATTCAGTACTTC CASSLGPLRAGIAKNIQYF
TRBJ2-1 TRBD2 . TRBV4-2 TGTGCCAGCAGCCAAAAGGTAGCGGGGTACAATGAGCAGTTCTTC CASSQKVAGYNEQFF
TRBJ2-1 TRBD2 once TRBV7-9 TGTGCCAGCAATAGCGGGGGGGCCGGTGAGCAGTTCTTC CASNSGGAGEQFF
TRBJ2-7 . . TRBV27 TGTGCCAGCAGTTTTCGTGTGACAGACGACTACGAGCAGTACTTC CASSFRVTDDYEQYF
TRBJ1-2 TRBD1 . TRBV4-3 TGCGCCAGCAGCCAGTCTACAGGGGGCGGTGGCTATGGCTACACCTTC CASSQSTGGGGYGYTF
TRBJ2-1 . . TRBV15 TGTGCCACCAGCAGAGATCGAGTCTATGAGCAGTTCTTC CATSRDRVYEQFF
TRBJ2-1 . . TRBV6-4 TGTGCCAGCAGAATAAGCTTCGGGTTCGGGAATGAGCAGTTCTTC CASRISFGFGNEQFF
TRBJ2-7 . . TRBV27 TGTGCCAGCAGTTCAGGGTCCTACGAGCAGTACTTC CASSSGSYEQYF
TRBJ1-1 TRBD1 . TRBV19 TGTGCCAGTAGTATAGCCGGGACAGGGGGCTATGAAGCTTTCTTT CASSIAGTGGYEAFF
TRBJ2-1 . once TRBV28 TGTGCCAGCATTCACAGCCGTCCCGCTAATGAGCAGTTCTTC CASIHSRPANEQFF